The 19 T cell receptor beta chains below all came from one sample that was sequenced in a study of early T cells in non-severe SARS-CoV-2 infection. One entry per CDR3 protein results from TCRdb running MiXCR on the 5' RACE reads. The data contain 85,000 to 100,000 distinct CDR3 sequences, around 16% of them seen just once; the ten biggest clones take up roughly 1.2%. The source material was whole blood. The receptors were gathered from an adult who was a healthcare worker with PCR-confirmed SARS-CoV-2 infection or an uninfected control (not recorded which).

This clonotype turned up a few times. The rearrangement links TRBV28 to TRBJ2-5; the match to TRBD1 covers 7 bases. In germline, CDR1 is MDHEN, CDR2 SYDVKM. The CDR3 extends over 13 amino acids. The ends lost 7 bases at V and 3 bases at J; junction bases unmatched: 5. CDR3 DNA: TGTGCCAGCATTGGGACAGCTAAAGAGACCCAGTACTTC. Protein product: CASIGTAKETQYF. Based on the CDR3 plus reference TRBV28 and TRBJ2-5, the full variable domain is DVKVTQSSRYLVKRTGEKVFLECVQDMDHENMFWYRQDPGLGLRLIYFSYDVKMKEKGDIPEGYSVSREKKERFSLILESASTNQTSMYLCASIGTAKETQYFGPGTRLLVL.

The rearrangement links TRBV7-6 to TRBJ2-2, with 14 bases fitting TRBD2. From germline, CDR1 is SGHVS and CDR2 FNYEAQ. The V gene end was trimmed by 5 bases and the J gene end by 3 bases; junction bases not matched to a gene: 14. The CDR3 length is 20 residues. CDR3 nucleotides: TGTGCCAGCAGCCAGGTGGGCAGGGGACTAGCGGGAGAGGACACCGGGGAGCTGTTTTTT. Encoded protein: CASSQVGRGLAGEDTGELFF.

V gene TRBV10-2 combines with J gene TRBJ2-1; TRBD2 matches 15 bases. CDR1 is WSHSY and CDR2 is SAAADI in the germline V gene. Losses at the gene ends were 5 bases for V and 4 bases for J; bases not matched to a gene: 3. The CDR3 consists of 16 residues. The CDR3 sequence is CASSKGLAGGYNEQFF. The CDR3 bases are TGCGCCAGCAGTAAAGGACTAGCGGGGGGGTACAATGAGCAGTTCTTC.

The rearrangement links TRBV29-1 to TRBJ2-7, with no clear D. Trimming took off 0 bases at V and 4 bases at J, with 4 bases between the two ends. The germline V gene encodes CDR1 SQVTM and CDR2 ANQGSEA. CDR3 length: 11 amino acids. Here the CDR3 DNA reads TGCAGCGTTGAAGAGGGGTACGAGCAGTACTTC. It encodes CSVEEGYEQYF.

At least ten counts were recorded for this clonotype. This chain links TRBV7-9 with TRBJ2-7, with TRBD2 matching 9 bases. After removal of 6 bases from V and 2 bases from J, the junction contained 2 bases not matched to a gene. CDR3 length: 13 residues. Germline-derived CDR1 and CDR2 are SEHNR and FQNEAQ (reference sequence). The CDR3: CASRPSGTYEQYF. DNA for the CDR3: TGTGCCAGCAGACCTAGCGGGACCTACGAGCAGTACTTC.

V is TRBV7-9 and J is TRBJ2-3, with D possibly TRBD2 on 6 matching bases. The ends were cut back, 3 bases at V and 2 bases at J, with 15 bases in the middle. Germline V gene sequence: CDR1 SEHNR, CDR2 FQNEAQ (reference sequence). The CDR3 is 16 amino acids. The CDR3, as DNA: TGTGCCAGCAGCTTTGGTGGGAGGCAGAACACAGATACGCAGTATTTT. It translates to CASSFGGRQNTDTQYF.

This chain uses TRBV28 with TRBJ2-7, with D tentatively TRBD1 or TRBD2 (5 bases each). The V end lost 4 bases, the J end lost 2 bases, and 6 bases lay between the germline ends. Looked up from germline, CDR1 is MDHEN and CDR2 is SYDVKM. There are 12 residues in the CDR3. The CDR3 is CASSSGPYEQYF. CDR3 coding DNA: TGTGCCAGCAGTTCGGGGCCCTACGAGCAGTACTTC.

The rearrangement joins TRBV9 to TRBJ2-3; D is unresolved. Germline loops: CDR1 SGDLS, CDR2 YYNGEE. V was pared by 3 bases and J by 5 bases, with 13 bases between. The CDR3 extends over 14 amino acids. This chain's CDR3 is CASSGRIVGDTQYF. CDR3 sequence (DNA): TGTGCCAGCAGCGGCCGAATAGTTGGAGATACGCAGTATTTT.

This clonotype was picked up a small number of times. This chain uses TRBV3-1 with TRBJ2-7, with unresolved D. CDR1 and CDR2 from the germline V gene are LGHDT and YNNKEL (reference sequence). This CDR3 is 15 amino acids long. V was pared by 4 bases and J by 9 bases, with 22 bases between. The CDR3 spells CASSRDITGPTVQYF. The CDR3 DNA follows: TGTGCCAGCAGCCGAGACATAACCGGGCCCACGGTGCAGTACTTC.

This clonotype was detected only a few times. The chain joins TRBV11-2 to TRBJ1-2, with unresolved D. The CDR3 consists of 13 residues. Germline V gene sequence: CDR1 SGHAT, CDR2 FQNNGV. Trimming removed 1 base from V and 8 bases from J, with 11 bases in between. The CDR3 sequence is CASSLGRGRGYTF. Written as DNA, the CDR3 is TGTGCCAGCAGCTTAGGCCGAGGTCGAGGCTACACCTTC.

The chain recombines TRBV29-1 with TRBJ1-1; tentative D call: TRBD1 (6 bases). This CDR3 is 12 amino acids long. Germline V gene sequence: CDR1 SQVTM, CDR2 ANQGSEA. The V and J ends lost 5 bases and 5 bases respectively, with 12 bases between them. In DNA form, the CDR3 reads TGCAGCGTTTGGGGGGCAGAAACTGAAGCTTTCTTT. Protein sequence: CSVWGAETEAFF. Supplemented by reference TRBV29-1 and TRBJ1-1, the full variable domain reads SAVISQKPSRDICQRGTSLTIQCQVDSQVTMMFWYRQQPGQSLTLIATANQGSEATYESGFVIDKFPISRPNLTFSTLTVSNMSPEDSSIYLCSVWGAETEAFFGQGTRLTVV.

This clonotype was observed at least ten times. The chain joins TRBV7-6 to TRBJ2-1; TRBD2 matches at 14 bases. V lost 4 bases, J lost 3 bases, and 2 bases stayed unmatched. Germline assignment: CDR1 SGHVS and CDR2 FNYEAQ. This CDR3 contains 16 residues. The CDR3 nucleotides read TGTGCCAGCAGCTCGACTAGCGGGAGGGACTACAATGAGCAGTTCTTC. This translates into CASSSTSGRDYNEQFF.

The chain is built from TRBV7-8 and TRBJ2-7; TRBD1 agrees at 7 bases. Germline trimming cut 5 bases from V and 0 bases from J; bases unmatched to any gene: 7. The CDR3 extends over 15 amino acids. Germline V lookup: CDR1 SGHVS, CDR2 FQNEAQ. DNA for the CDR3: TGTGCCAGCAGCCCCTGGACAGGAGACTCCTACGAGCAGTACTTC. Its protein is CASSPWTGDSYEQYF.

CDR3 residues: CASSLVQGTDTQYF. As DNA, the CDR3 is TGTGCCAGCAGCTTAGTGCAGGGTACAGATACGCAGTATTTT. V and J are TRBV11-2 and TRBJ2-3; tentative D call: TRBD1 (5 bases). CDR1 and CDR2 (germline): SGHAT, FQNNGV. There are 14 residues in the CDR3. The V and J ends lost 1 base and 3 bases respectively, with 8 bases between them.

This rearrangement joins TRBV12-3 or TRBV12-4 to TRBJ1-1; D remains ambiguous. Trimming removed 6 bases at V and 4 bases at J, with 9 bases between. The CDR3 has 12 amino acids. DNA of the CDR3: TGTGCCAGCAGCAAGGCAGCCACTGAAGCTTTCTTT. Translating gives CASSKAATEAFF.

The chain couples TRBV7-8 to TRBJ2-7; D may be TRBD2 (5 bases). Trimming pared 8 bases from V and 6 bases from J, leaving 20 bases between. Germline V gene sequence: CDR1 SGHVS, CDR2 FQNEAQ. The CDR3 extends over 14 amino acids. In nucleotides, the CDR3 is TGTGCCAGCGCATCCAATGCGGGTCTCTCCGAGCAGTACTTC. Protein product: CASASNAGLSEQYF. Using reference TRBV7-8 and TRBJ2-7 for the parts outside the CDR3, the full variable domain is GAGVSQSPRYKVAKRGQDVALRCDPISGHVSLFWYQQALGQGPEFLTYFQNEAQLDKSGLPSDRFFAERPEGSVSTLKIQRTQQEDSAVYLCASASNAGLSEQYFGPGTRLTVT.

This clonotype occurred a few times. V usage is TRBV6-1 and J usage is TRBJ2-7, with D possibly being TRBD1 (6 bases). V was cut by 7 bases and J by 3 bases, with 19 bases left in between. The germline gives CDR1 MNHNS, CDR2 SASEGT. The CDR3 has 15 residues. This chain's CDR3 is CASNREGTKSYEQYF. The CDR3 bases are TGTGCCAGCAACCGAGAGGGGACAAAAAGCTACGAGCAGTACTTC.

This clonotype was counted only a few times. The chain links TRBV6-1 to TRBJ2-7; D gene uncertain. Trimming stripped 5 bases from V and 5 bases from J, with 7 bases between. This CDR3 is built from 11 residues. CDR1 is MNHNS, CDR2 SASEGT, per germline. The CDR3 sequence: CASSHSNEQYF. CDR3 nucleotide sequence: TGTGCCAGCAGTCATAGTAACGAGCAGTACTTC.

This CDR3 is CASSQAGGPSEQYF. CDR3 bases: TGCGCCAGCAGCCAAGCCGGGGGCCCCTCCGAGCAGTACTTC. The chain employs TRBV5-1 and TRBJ2-7, with D perhaps assigned TRBD1 or TRBD2 (6 bases each). The CDR3 has 14 amino acids. The V end was cut by 4 bases, the J end by 6 bases, with 17 bases between. The germline V gene encodes CDR1 SGHRS and CDR2 YFSETQ.